The rows below give T cell receptor beta chains drawn from one sample of a study of blood T cells in healthy people across ages. TCRdb re-called the 5' RACE reads with MiXCR, one entry per CDR3 protein. The sample has around 800,000 distinct CDR3 sequences, about 53% seen once. Sequences were obtained from blood. The receptor set was obtained from a man older than 75 in good health. Both conserved end residues are trimmed from each CDR3. The order of the fields is J gene, V gene, CDR3 length, CDR3 protein.

J: TRBJ1-4; V: TRBV14; length: 13; CDR3: ASSQDTGTAEKLF
J: TRBJ2-1; V: TRBV18; length: 11; CDR3: ASSPTLEGEQF
J: TRBJ2-5; V: TRBV18; length: 11; CDR3: ASSKPVTETQY
J: TRBJ2-7; V: TRBV6-1; length: 13; CDR3: ASSEEREGVYEQY
J: TRBJ1-2; V: TRBV6-1; length: 13; CDR3: ASSGTGGASYGYT
J: TRBJ1-1; V: TRBV5-1; length: 11; CDR3: ASSSQLTTEAF
J: TRBJ2-1; V: TRBV11-2; length: 13; CDR3: ASSSGQGTYNEQF
J: TRBJ1-2; V: TRBV27; length: 13; CDR3: ASSLSRAPLGGYT
J: TRBJ1-1; V: TRBV28; length: 14; CDR3: ASSLSAEGQNTEAF
J: TRBJ2-1; V: TRBV6-2/TRBV6-3; length: 11; CDR3: ASSYDRVNEQF
J: TRBJ2-3; V: TRBV9; length: 12; CDR3: ASSPGGGRRYAY
J: TRBJ1-2; V: TRBV2; length: 11; CDR3: ASRATGVYGYT
J: TRBJ2-7; V: TRBV20-1; length: 13; CDR3: SATEPPWRHYEQY
J: TRBJ1-4; V: TRBV15; length: 14; CDR3: ATSRAIQGSGGKLF